Below, one TCR beta chain is given with its context. The antigen is undetermined. V shed 6 bases, J shed 3 bases, and the junction held 7 bases outside the gene matches. Looked up from germline, CDR1 is KGHSH and CDR2 is LQKENI. The CDR3 sequence is 15 residues long. This specimen belongs to a study of cytomegalovirus exposure and HLA in healthy donors. Vbeta (60) and Jbeta (13) primers were used in the PCR. TCRdb's copy holds only in-frame clones and misses some; the assay was immunoSEQ multiplex PCR. This table holds approximately 110,000 clones, 77% found once. Findings of the study overall: Later analysis reportedly placed an Asian-associated ancestry cluster below the roughly 600-donor mean in N-insertions.

This TCR was sampled from a human donor in good health. Sequencing input: PBMCs. This chain uses TRBV18 with TRBJ2-3; TRBD2 agrees at 9 bases. DNA for the CDR3: TGTGCCAGCTCTGGAATAGCGGGAGTAACAGATACGCAGTATTTT. This codes for CASSGIAGVTDTQYF.